Sequencing of this T cell receptor beta chain was carried out in a study of T-cell memory formation after mild COVID-19. The CDR3 totals 13 residues. V was clipped by 3 bases and J by 8 bases, with 10 bases between them. TCRdb independently ran MiXCR on the 5' RACE reads; one entry per CDR3 protein. The profile covers more than 450,000 distinct CDR3 sequences, with over 15% appearing a single time and 12% taken by the ten largest. Findings and caveats of the study: Cross-reactive memory apparently joined, as some responding clones appeared in pre-infection memory. Balance between CD4 and CD8 was seen in clones contracting day 15 to 85, and a CD4+ lean was seen in later expanders. Those CD4+ clones that contracted were mainly in CM and EM (CD8+ ones in EMRA).

This clonotype was seen a handful of times. Antigen: not known. The sequence was collected from an adult woman who had mild COVID-19 (a few samples of this study predate the infection). Cell type and time point are not known. The sequenced sample consisted of PBMCs or a T cell subset sorted from them (not recorded which). The genes are TRBV12-3 or TRBV12-4 and TRBJ1-4; a weak D match, TRBD1 (5 bases). CDR3 DNA: TGTGCCAGCAGTTTTGGACATTTGGAAAAACTGTTTTTT. Translating it yields CASSFGHLEKLFF.